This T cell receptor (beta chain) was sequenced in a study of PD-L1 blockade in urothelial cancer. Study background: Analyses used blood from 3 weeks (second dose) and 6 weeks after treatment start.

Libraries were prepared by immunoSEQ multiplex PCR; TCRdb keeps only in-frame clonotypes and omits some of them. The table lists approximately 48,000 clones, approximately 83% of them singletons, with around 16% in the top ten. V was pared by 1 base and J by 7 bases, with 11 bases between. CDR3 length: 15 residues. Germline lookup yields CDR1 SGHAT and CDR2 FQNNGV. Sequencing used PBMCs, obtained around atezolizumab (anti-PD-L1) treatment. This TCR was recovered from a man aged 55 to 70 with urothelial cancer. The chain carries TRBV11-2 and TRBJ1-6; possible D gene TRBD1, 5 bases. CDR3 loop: CASSLGRGMNSPLHF. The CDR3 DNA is TGTGCCAGCAGCTTAGGAAGGGGAATGAATTCACCCCTCCACTTT.